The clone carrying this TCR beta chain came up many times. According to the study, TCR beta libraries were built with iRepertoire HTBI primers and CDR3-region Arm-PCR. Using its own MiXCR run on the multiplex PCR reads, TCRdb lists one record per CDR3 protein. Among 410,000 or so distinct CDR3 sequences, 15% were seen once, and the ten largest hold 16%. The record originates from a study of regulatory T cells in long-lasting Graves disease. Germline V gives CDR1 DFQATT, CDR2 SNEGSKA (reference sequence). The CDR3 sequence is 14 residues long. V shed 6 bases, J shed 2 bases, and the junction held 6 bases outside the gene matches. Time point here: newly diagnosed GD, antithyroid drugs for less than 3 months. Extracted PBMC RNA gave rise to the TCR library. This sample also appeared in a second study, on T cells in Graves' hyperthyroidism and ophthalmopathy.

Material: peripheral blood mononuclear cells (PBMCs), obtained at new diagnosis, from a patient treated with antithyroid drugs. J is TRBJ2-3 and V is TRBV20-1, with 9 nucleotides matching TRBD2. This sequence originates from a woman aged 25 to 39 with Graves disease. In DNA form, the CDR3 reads TGCAGTGCAGAGACTAGCGGACACACAGATACGCAGTATTTT. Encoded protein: CSAETSGHTDTQYF.